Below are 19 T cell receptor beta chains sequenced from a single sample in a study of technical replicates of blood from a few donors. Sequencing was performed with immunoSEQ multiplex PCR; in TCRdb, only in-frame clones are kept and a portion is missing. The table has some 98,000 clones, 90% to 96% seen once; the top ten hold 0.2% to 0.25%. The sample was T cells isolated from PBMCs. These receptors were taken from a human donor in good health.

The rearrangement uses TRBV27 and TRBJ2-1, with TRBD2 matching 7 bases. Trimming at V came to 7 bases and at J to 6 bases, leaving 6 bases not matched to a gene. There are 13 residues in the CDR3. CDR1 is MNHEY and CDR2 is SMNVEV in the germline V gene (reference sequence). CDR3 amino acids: CASNDPGGNEQFF. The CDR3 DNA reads TGTGCCAGCAATGACCCGGGAGGCAATGAGCAGTTCTTC.

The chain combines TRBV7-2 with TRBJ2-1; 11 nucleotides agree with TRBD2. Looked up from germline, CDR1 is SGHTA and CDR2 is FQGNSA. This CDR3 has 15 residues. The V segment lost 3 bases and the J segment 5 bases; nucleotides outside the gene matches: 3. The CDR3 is CASSLGLAVNNEQFF. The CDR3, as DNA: TGTGCCAGCAGCTTGGGACTAGCGGTGAACAATGAGCAGTTCTTC.

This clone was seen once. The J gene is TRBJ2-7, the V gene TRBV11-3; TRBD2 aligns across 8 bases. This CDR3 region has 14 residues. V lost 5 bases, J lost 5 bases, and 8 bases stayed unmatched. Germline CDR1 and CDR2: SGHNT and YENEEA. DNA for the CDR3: TGTGCCAGCAGCGAGAGACTAGCGTCAAACGAGCAGTACTTC. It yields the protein CASSERLASNEQYF.

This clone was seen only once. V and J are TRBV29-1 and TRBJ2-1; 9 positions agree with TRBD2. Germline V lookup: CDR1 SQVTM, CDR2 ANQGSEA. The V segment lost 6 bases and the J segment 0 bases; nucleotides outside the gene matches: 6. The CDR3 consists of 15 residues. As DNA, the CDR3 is TGCAGCGTCGCCCTAGCGGGACGCTCCTACAATGAGCAGTTCTTC. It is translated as CSVALAGRSYNEQFF.

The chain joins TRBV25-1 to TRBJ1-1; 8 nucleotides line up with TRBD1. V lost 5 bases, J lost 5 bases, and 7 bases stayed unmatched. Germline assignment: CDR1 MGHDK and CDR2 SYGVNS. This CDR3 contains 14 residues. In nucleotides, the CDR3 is TGTGCCAGCAGTCTCCGGACAGGGCGGACTGAAGCTTTCTTT. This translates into CASSLRTGRTEAFF.

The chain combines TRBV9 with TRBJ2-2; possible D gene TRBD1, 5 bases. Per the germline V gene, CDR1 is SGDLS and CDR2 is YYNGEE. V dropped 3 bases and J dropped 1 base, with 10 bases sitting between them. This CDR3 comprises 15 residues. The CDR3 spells CASSAQGQNTGELFF. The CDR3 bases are TGTGCCAGCAGCGCCCAAGGACAGAACACCGGGGAGCTGTTTTTT.

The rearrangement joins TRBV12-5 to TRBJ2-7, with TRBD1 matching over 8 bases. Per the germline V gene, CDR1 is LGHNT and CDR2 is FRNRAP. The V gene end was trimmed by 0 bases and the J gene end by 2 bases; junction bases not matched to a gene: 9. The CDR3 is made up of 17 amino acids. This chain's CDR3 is CASGLVTPGQVAYEQYF. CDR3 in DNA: TGTGCTAGTGGTTTGGTGACCCCGGGACAGGTGGCCTACGAGCAGTACTTC.

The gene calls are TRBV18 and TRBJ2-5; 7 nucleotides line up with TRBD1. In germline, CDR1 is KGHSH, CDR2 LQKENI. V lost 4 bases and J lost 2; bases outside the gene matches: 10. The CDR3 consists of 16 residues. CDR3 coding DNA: TGTGCCAGCTCACATAACAGGGGAAGGGGACAAGAGACCCAGTACTTC. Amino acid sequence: CASSHNRGRGQETQYF.

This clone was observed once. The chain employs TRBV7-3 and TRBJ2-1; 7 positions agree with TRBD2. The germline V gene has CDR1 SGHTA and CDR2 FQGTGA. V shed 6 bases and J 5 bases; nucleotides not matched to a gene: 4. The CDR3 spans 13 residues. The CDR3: CASSFRGDNEQFF. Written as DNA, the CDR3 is TGTGCCAGCAGTTTCCGGGGGGACAATGAGCAGTTCTTC.

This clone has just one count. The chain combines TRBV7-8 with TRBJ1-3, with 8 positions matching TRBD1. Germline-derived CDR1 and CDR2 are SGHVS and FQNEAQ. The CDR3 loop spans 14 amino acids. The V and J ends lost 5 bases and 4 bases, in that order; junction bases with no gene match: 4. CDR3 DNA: TGTGCCAGCAGCCCCAGGGGGCTGGGAAACACCATATATTTT. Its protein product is CASSPRGLGNTIYF.

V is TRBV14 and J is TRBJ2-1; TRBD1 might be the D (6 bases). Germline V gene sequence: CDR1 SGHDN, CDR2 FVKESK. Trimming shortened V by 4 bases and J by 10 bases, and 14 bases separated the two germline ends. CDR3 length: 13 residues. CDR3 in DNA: TGTGCCAGCAGCCCGGACAGTTTCGACGAGCAGTTCTTC. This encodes CASSPDSFDEQFF. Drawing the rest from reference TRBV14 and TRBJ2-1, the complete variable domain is EAGVTQFPSHSVIEKGQTVTLRCDPISGHDNLYWYRRVMGKEIKFLLHFVKESKQDESGMPNNRFLAERTGGTYSTLKVQPAELEDSGVYFCASSPDSFDEQFFGPGTRLTVL.

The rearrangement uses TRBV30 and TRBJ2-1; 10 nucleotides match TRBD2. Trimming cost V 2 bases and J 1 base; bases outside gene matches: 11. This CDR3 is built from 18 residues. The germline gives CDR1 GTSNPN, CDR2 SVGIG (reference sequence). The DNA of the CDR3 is TGTGCCTGGAGTTTAATGGCTAGCGGGAGCGGGTCCTACAATGAGCAGTTCTTC. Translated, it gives CAWSLMASGSGSYNEQFF.

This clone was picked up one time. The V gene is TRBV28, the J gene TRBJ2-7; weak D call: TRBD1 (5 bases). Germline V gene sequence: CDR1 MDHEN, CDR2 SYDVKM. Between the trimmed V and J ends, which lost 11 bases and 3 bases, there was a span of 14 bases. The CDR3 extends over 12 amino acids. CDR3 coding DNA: TGTGCCTCTTTGGCTAGGGGCTACGAGCAGTACTTC. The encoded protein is CASLARGYEQYF.

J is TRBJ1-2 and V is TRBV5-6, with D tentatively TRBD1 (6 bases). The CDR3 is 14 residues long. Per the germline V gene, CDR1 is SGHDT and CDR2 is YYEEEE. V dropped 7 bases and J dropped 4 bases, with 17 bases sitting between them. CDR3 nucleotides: TGTGCCAGCCGGGAAGTCGGACAGCTCTATGGCTACACCTTC. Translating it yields CASREVGQLYGYTF.

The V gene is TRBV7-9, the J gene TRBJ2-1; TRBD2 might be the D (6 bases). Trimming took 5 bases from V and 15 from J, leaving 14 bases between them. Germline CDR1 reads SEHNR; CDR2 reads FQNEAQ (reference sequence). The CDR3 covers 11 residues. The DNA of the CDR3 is TGTGCCAGCAGCGCGGGGTCCCTACCGTTCTTC. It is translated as CASSAGSLPFF.

The CDR3 region is CASSPTDRGETEVTQYF. The CDR3 DNA reads TGTGCCAGCAGCCCCACTGACAGGGGCGAGACTGAAGTGACCCAGTACTTC. This sequence joins TRBV5-7 and TRBJ2-5, with 8 positions matching TRBD1. TRBV5-7 is treated as an ORF (open reading frame) with a function not yet certain. With 4 bases clipped from V and 7 bases from J, the junction kept 18 bases outside the gene matches. This CDR3 comprises 17 residues.

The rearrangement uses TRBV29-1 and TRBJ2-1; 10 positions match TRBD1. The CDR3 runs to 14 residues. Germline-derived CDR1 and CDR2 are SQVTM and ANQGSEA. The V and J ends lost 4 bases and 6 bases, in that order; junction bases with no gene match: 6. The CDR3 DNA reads TGCAGCGTTGCCATAGGACAGGGGGTCAATGAGCAGTTCTTC. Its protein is CSVAIGQGVNEQFF.

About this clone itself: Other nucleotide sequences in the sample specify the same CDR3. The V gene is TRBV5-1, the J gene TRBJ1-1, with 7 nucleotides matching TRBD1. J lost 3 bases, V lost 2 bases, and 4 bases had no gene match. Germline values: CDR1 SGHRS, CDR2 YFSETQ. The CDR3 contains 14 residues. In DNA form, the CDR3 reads TGCGCCAGCAGCTTACGACAGGGACACACTGAAGCTTTCTTT. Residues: CASSLRQGHTEAFF.

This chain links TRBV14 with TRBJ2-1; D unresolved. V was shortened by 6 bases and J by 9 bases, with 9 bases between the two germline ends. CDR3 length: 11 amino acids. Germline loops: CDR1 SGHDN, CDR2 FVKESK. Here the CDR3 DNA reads TGTGCCAGCAGTTTTCTTCGTGAGCAGTTCTTC. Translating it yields CASSFLREQFF. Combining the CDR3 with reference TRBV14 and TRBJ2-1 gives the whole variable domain EAGVTQFPSHSVIEKGQTVTLRCDPISGHDNLYWYRRVMGKEIKFLLHFVKESKQDESGMPNNRFLAERTGGTYSTLKVQPAELEDSGVYFCASSFLREQFFGPGTRLTVL.